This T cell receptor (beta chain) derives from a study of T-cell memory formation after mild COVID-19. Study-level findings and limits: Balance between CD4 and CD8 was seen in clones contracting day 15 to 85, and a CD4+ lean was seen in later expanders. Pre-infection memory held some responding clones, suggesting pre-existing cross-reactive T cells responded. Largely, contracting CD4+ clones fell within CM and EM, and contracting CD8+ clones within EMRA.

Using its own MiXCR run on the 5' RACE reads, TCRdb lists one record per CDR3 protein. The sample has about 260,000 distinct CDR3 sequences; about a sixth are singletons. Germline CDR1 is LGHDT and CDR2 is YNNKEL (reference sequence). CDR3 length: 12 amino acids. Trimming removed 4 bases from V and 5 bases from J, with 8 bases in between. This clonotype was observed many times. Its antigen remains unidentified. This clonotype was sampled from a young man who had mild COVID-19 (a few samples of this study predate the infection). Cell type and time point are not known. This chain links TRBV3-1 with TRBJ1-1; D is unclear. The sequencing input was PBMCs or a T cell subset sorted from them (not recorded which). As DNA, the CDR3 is TGTGCCAGCAGCCGCCTCGGGACTGAAGCTTTCTTT. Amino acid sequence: CASSRLGTEAFF.